The entry below gives a single TCR beta chain sequence along with its context. Its antigen is currently unknown. Libraries were prepared by immunoSEQ multiplex PCR; TCRdb keeps only in-frame clonotypes and omits some of them. Of 200,000 to 250,000 clones in the sample, about 92% were seen once. The germline gives CDR1 LNHDA, CDR2 SQIVND (reference sequence). The CDR3 totals 15 residues. The V gene lost 7 bases and the J gene lost 2 bases, with 17 bases spanning the gap. This sample is drawn from a study of T cell responses to AZD1222 COVID-19 vaccine. Whole-study findings and limits: Donors skewed white British and female; clonal diversity was possibly underestimated. With two AZD1222 doses given, Spike-specific TCR breadth and depth both rose. Dominant at 160-218 and 743-854, vaccine-associated CD4 TCRs also spanned spike. Among AZD1222 vaccinees, only 5 or 6 were seropositive at baseline.

V and J are TRBV19 and TRBJ1-1; weak D call: TRBD1 (5 bases). The origin of this receptor is an adult in good health. The sequencing used peripheral blood, collected on day 0 of MenACWY control vaccination. For the CDR3, the DNA is TGTGCCAGTACCGGAGTTCGGGGCCTCAACACTGAAGCTTTCTTT. It is translated as CASTGVRGLNTEAFF. Variable domain in full (rest from reference TRBV19 and TRBJ1-1): DGGITQSPKYLFRKEGQNVTLSCEQNLNHDAMYWYRQDPGQGLRLIYYSQIVNDFQKGDIAEGYSVSREKKESFPLTVTSAQKNPTAFYLCASTGVRGLNTEAFFGQGTRLTVV.